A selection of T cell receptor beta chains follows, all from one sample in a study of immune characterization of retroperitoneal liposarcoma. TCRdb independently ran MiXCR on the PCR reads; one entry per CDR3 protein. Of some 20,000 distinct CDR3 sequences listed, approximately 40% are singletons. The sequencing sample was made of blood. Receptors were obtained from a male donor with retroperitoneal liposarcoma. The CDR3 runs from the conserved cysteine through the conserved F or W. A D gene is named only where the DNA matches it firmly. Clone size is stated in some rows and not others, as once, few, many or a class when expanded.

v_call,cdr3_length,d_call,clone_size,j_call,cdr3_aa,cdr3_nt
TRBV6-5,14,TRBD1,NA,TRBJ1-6,CASGGTGMNSPLNF,TGTGCCAGCGGGGGGACAGGGATGAATTCACCCCTCAACTTT
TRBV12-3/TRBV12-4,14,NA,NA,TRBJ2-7,CASSLDWLPYENYF,TGTGCCAGCAGCCTGGACTGGCTCCCCTACGAGAATTACTTC
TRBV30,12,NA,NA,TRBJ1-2,CAWSVGFGGYTF,TGTGCCTGGAGTGTGGGGTTCGGTGGCTACACCTTC
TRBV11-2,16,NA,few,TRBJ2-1,CASSPFPLCTYNEQFF,TGTGCCAGCAGCCCCTTCCCACTGTGCACCTACAATGAGCAGTTCTTC
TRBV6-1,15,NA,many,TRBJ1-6,CATSSPIAGDSPLHF,TGTGCCACCAGTAGTCCTATAGCGGGGGACTCACCCCTCCACTTT
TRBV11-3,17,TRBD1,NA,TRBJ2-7,CASSLGITGGGFYEQYF,TGTGCCAGCAGCTTGGGGATTACAGGGGGCGGGTTCTACGAGCAGTACTTC
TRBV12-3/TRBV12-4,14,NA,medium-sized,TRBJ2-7,CASSLDWLPYEQYF,TGTGCCAGCAGCCTGGACTGGCTACCCTACGAGCAGTACTTC
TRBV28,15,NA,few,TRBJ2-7,CASSSAQGGVYEQYF,TGTGCCAGCAGCTCGGCGCAGGGCGGGGTTTACGAGCAGTACTTC
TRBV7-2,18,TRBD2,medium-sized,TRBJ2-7,CASSLEPLIQLAGFEQYF,TGTGCCAGCAGCTTAGAGCCTCTCATACAACTAGCGGGCTTTGAGCAGTACTTC
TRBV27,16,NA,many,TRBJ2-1,CASSLSATSSYNEQFF,TGTGCCAGCAGTTTATCCGCTACAAGCTCCTACAATGAGCAGTTCTTC
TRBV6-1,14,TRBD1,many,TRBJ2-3,CASTPGGDTDTQYF,TGTGCCAGTACCCCAGGGGGTGATACAGATACGCAGTATTTT
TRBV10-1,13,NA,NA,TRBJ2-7,CASSAVRDREQYF,TGCGCCAGCAGTGCCGTCAGGGACCGTGAGCAGTACTTC
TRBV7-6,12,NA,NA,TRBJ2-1,CASSQTPGPQFF,TGTGCCAGCAGCCAAACGCCGGGTCCCCAGTTCTTC
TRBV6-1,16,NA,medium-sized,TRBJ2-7,CASSERQVSSYNEQYF,TGTGCCAGCAGTGAACGGCAGGTTAGCTCCTACAATGAGCAGTACTTC
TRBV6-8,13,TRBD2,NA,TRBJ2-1,CASSVSGGETQFF,TGTGCCAGCAGTGTTAGCGGGGGAGAGACCCAGTTCTTC
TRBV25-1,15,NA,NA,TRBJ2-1,CASSGPGGNFYEQFF,TGTGCCAGCAGTGGCCCGGGTGGCAATTTTTACGAGCAGTTCTTC
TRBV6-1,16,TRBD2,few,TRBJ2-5,CASSLRSGRNKETQYF,TGTGCCAGCAGTTTAAGGAGCGGGAGGAACAAAGAGACCCAGTACTTC